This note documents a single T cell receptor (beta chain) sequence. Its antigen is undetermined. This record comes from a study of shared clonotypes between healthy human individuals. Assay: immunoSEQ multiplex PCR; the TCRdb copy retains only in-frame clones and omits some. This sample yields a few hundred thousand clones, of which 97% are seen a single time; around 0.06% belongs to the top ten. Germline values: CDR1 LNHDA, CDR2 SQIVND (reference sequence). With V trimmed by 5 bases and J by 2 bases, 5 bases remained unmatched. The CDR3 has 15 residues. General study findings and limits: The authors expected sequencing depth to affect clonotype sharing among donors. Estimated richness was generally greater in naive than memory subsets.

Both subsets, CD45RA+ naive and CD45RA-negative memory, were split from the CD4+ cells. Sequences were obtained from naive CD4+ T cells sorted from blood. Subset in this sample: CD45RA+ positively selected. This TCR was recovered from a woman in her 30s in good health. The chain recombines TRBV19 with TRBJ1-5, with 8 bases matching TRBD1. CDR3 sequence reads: CASSFDRGGNQPQHF. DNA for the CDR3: TGTGCCAGTAGTTTTGACAGGGGTGGCAATCAGCCCCAGCATTTT. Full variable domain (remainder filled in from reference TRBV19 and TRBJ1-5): DGGITQSPKYLFRKEGQNVTLSCEQNLNHDAMYWYRQDPGQGLRLIYYSQIVNDFQKGDIAEGYSVSREKKESFPLTVTSAQKNPTAFYLCASSFDRGGNQPQHFGDGTRLSIL.